Below are 27 T cell receptor beta chains sequenced from a single sample in a study of CD8+ T cells in alopecia areata. After isolation, RNA underwent reverse transcription to generate cDNA as the sequencing template. The repertoire was sequenced with immunoSEQ multiplex PCR; TCRdb's copy has only in-frame clones and lacks some. This sample has 100,000 to 150,000 clones, with less than 80% found just once. Sequenced sample: CD4+ T cells sorted from blood. These receptors were taken from a human donor in good health.

V is TRBV4-1 and J is TRBJ1-6; D is undetermined. The CDR3 is 15 residues long. V was cut by 1 base and J by 7 bases, with 11 bases left in between. Germline V gene lookup returns CDR1 MGHRA and CDR2 YSYEKL. The CDR3 coding sequence is TGCGCCAGCAGCCAAGCCCACGCAGTGAATTCACCCCTCCACTTT. Translated: CASSQAHAVNSPLHF.

The chain recombines TRBV5-4 with TRBJ2-5; weak D call: TRBD1 (6 bases). Germline values: CDR1 SGHNT, CDR2 YYREEE (reference sequence). V lost 3 bases to trimming and J lost 1 base, with 10 bases between them. The CDR3 extends over 14 amino acids. The DNA for the CDR3 is TGTGCCAGCAGCTGGGGACATCTCCAAGAGACCCAGTACTTC. This sequence encodes CASSWGHLQETQYF.

V is TRBV6-5 and J is TRBJ1-2; D uncertain. The CDR3 covers 13 residues. Trimming removed 7 bases at V and 6 bases at J, with 15 bases between. Germline CDR1 reads MNHEY; CDR2 reads SVGAGI. CDR3 region: CASMRKKGNGYTF. CDR3 nucleotides: TGTGCCAGCATGAGGAAGAAGGGAAATGGCTACACCTTC.

The chain links TRBV11-2 to TRBJ2-7; 7 bases agree with TRBD1. Germline V gene sequence: CDR1 SGHAT, CDR2 FQNNGV. The trim removed 3 bases at V and 3 bases at J, leaving 5 bases unmatched. The CDR3 has 14 residues. The CDR3 nucleotides read TGTGCCAGCAGCTTGGGGACAGACTACTACGAGCAGTACTTC. Translated: CASSLGTDYYEQYF. The variable domain in full, with the rest retrieved from reference TRBV11-2 and TRBJ2-7, is EAGVAQSPRYKIIEKRQSVAFWCNPISGHATLYWYQQILGQGPKLLIQFQNNGVVDDSQLPKDRFSAERLKGVDSTLKIQPAKLEDSAVYLCASSLGTDYYEQYFGPGTRLTVT.

Notes on this clone: The junction departs from germline at one end; a sequencing error may be responsible. The chain couples TRBV6-5 to TRBJ2-5, with D uncertain. CDR1 and CDR2 (germline): MNHEY, SVGAGI. The length of the CDR3 is 12 residues. The CDR3 reads CASSNSRETQYF. CDR3 in DNA: TGTGCCAGCAGTAACTCTAGGGAGACCCAGTACTTC.

This chain joins TRBV19 and TRBJ1-5; D ambiguous. The V end lost 5 bases, the J end lost 0 bases, and 5 bases lay between the germline ends. CDR3 length: 13 residues. Germline CDR1 is LNHDA and CDR2 is SQIVND (reference sequence). The DNA of the CDR3 is TGTGCCAGTAGTGGTGATAGCAATCAGCCCCAGCATTTT. This codes for CASSGDSNQPQHF.

The rearrangement uses TRBV25-1 and TRBJ2-5; TRBD2 matches 10 bases. CDR1 MGHDK and CDR2 SYGVNS come from the germline V gene. The CDR3 covers 16 residues. V lost 6 bases to trimming and J lost 5 bases; unmatched junction nucleotides: 12. The CDR3 DNA is TGTGCCAGCAGGTCCTCTAGCGGGGGAAGGTTCGAGACCCAGTACTTC. Protein sequence: CASRSSSGGRFETQYF.

The rearrangement links TRBV29-1 to TRBJ1-1; TRBD1 aligns across 8 bases. V dropped 6 bases and J dropped 5; count of bases not matched to a gene: 11. The CDR3 covers 14 residues. Germline V gives CDR1 SQVTM, CDR2 ANQGSEA. The CDR3 DNA sequence: TGCAGCGTCATCGAGCAGGGGGCGAGGACTGAAGCTTTCTTT. As protein: CSVIEQGARTEAFF.

This clone was seen a handful of times. The chain couples TRBV15 to TRBJ2-7; 9 nucleotides agree with TRBD1. Germline lookup yields CDR1 LNHNV and CDR2 YYDKDF (reference sequence). The CDR3 has 15 residues. The V and J ends lost 3 bases and 4 bases, in that order; junction bases with no gene match: 7. The CDR3 is CATSSSGQGWYEQYF. CDR3 DNA sequence: TGTGCCACCAGCAGTAGTGGACAGGGGTGGTACGAGCAGTACTTC.

V is TRBV29-1 and J is TRBJ2-3, with no clear D. From germline, CDR1 is SQVTM and CDR2 ANQGSEA. This CDR3 has 13 amino acids. V was shortened by 5 bases and J by 3 bases, with 12 bases between the two germline ends. The CDR3: CSVPRIATDTQYF. DNA for the CDR3: TGCAGCGTTCCAAGGATTGCTACAGATACGCAGTATTTT.

The chain employs TRBV4-1 and TRBJ2-7; D is undetermined. V was cut by 0 bases and J by 7 bases, with 13 bases left in between. This CDR3 comprises 14 residues. Germline values: CDR1 MGHRA, CDR2 YSYEKL. CDR3 sequence (DNA): TGCGCCAGCAGCCAAGACCCTCTGGCGAGGGAGCAGTACTTC. This gives the protein CASSQDPLAREQYF.

In its sample, this clone was seen a few times. The gene calls are TRBV5-1 and TRBJ1-1; 8 nucleotides match TRBD1. Trimming cost V 0 bases and J 4 bases; bases outside gene matches: 5. The length of the CDR3 is 15 residues. Germline V gives CDR1 SGHRS, CDR2 YFSETQ. DNA for the CDR3: TGCGCCAGCAGCTTGGTGGGACAGGCTCCCACTGAAGCTTTCTTT. Protein sequence: CASSLVGQAPTEAFF.

This clone was found a few times. V usage is TRBV5-1 and J usage is TRBJ2-5, with D unresolved. The CDR3 runs to 14 residues. Germline CDR1 and CDR2: SGHRS and YFSETQ. V gave up 4 bases and J gave up 2 bases, with 12 bases separating them. The CDR3 region has the DNA TGCGCCAGCAGCGCGTCTCCGACTCAAGAGACCCAGTACTTC. It yields the protein CASSASPTQETQYF.

CDR3 residues: CASSDDSLAGGYTF. DNA for the CDR3: TGTGCCAGCAGTGATGATTCGTTGGCTGGTGGCTACACCTTC. The chain is built from TRBV2 and TRBJ1-2; D uncertain. The V end was cut by 3 bases, the J end by 7 bases, with 15 bases between. CDR1 SNHLY and CDR2 FYNNEI come from the germline V gene. The CDR3 totals 14 residues.

The chain has TRBV5-4 and TRBJ2-5; the D gene could be TRBD1 or TRBD2 (6 bases each). This CDR3 contains 14 residues. Germline V gives CDR1 SGHNT, CDR2 YYREEE (reference sequence). Trimming cost V 4 bases and J 4 bases, with 14 bases left between them. The CDR3 DNA follows: TGTGCCAGCAGCCGGAAGAAGGGGGGAGAGACCCAGTACTTC. It is translated as CASSRKKGGETQYF. The full variable domain, its missing parts supplied by reference TRBV5-4 and TRBJ2-5, is ETGVTQSPTHLIKTRGQQVTLRCSSQSGHNTVSWYQQALGQGPQFIFQYYREEENGRGNFPPRFSGLQFPNYSSELNVNALELDDSALYLCASSRKKGGETQYFGPGTRLLVL.

The rearrangement uses TRBV7-2 and TRBJ2-6; a possible D gene is TRBD2 (6 bases). Looked up from germline, CDR1 is SGHTA and CDR2 is FQGNSA. CDR3 length equals 15 residues. V lost 6 bases to trimming and J lost 4 bases, with 13 bases between them. This chain's CDR3 is CASSLGGAGANVLTF. The CDR3 DNA is TGTGCCAGCAGTCTAGGAGGGGCCGGGGCCAACGTCCTGACTTTC.

The V call is TRBV5-4, the J call TRBJ1-2; 7 positions match TRBD1. Germline values: CDR1 SGHNT, CDR2 YYREEE (reference sequence). V shed 0 bases and J 0 bases; nucleotides not matched to a gene: 5. The CDR3 runs to 16 residues. As DNA, the CDR3 is TGTGCCAGCAGCTTGGGACAGGGATCGGCTAACTATGGCTACACCTTC. Protein sequence: CASSLGQGSANYGYTF.

The chain has TRBV7-2 and TRBJ2-5; 10 bases align to TRBD2. The CDR3 is made up of 16 amino acids. Per the germline V gene, CDR1 is SGHTA and CDR2 is FQGNSA. The trim removed 5 bases at V and 2 bases at J, leaving 8 bases unmatched. CDR3: CASSLAGTSVQETQYF. CDR3 nucleotide sequence: TGTGCCAGCAGCCTCGCCGGGACTAGCGTTCAAGAGACCCAGTACTTC.

The chain recombines TRBV19 with TRBJ2-7, with D maybe TRBD1 (6 bases). V was trimmed by 4 bases and J by 9 bases, leaving 28 bases between them. Germline V gene lookup returns CDR1 LNHDA and CDR2 SQIVND (reference sequence). The CDR3 totals 17 residues. The CDR3 nucleotides read TGTGCCAGTAGTAAAGGGGGACGCGGTGGGACCTACGAGCGGCAGTACTTC. Encoded protein: CASSKGGRGGTYERQYF.

Comment on this clone: Other DNA variants within this sample encode the same CDR3. The chain carries TRBV7-2 and TRBJ2-2; D uncertain. Trimming left V 4 bases short and J 0 bases short, with 3 bases between. The CDR3 sequence is 13 residues long. Germline assignment: CDR1 SGHTA and CDR2 FQGNSA. Here the CDR3 DNA reads TGTGCCAGCAGCTCCCCGAACACCGGGGAGCTGTTTTTT. Residues: CASSSPNTGELFF.

The table lists this clone with a few counts. The chain employs TRBV4-1 and TRBJ2-7; 10 bases are shared with TRBD2. V trimming: 3 bases; J trimming: 0 bases; junction bases outside the gene matches: 5. The CDR3 runs to 16 residues. Germline CDR1 and CDR2: MGHRA and YSYEKL. CDR3 in amino acids: CASSQLTSGASYEQYF. The CDR3 nucleotides are TGCGCCAGCAGCCAGTTAACTAGCGGGGCCTCCTACGAGCAGTACTTC.

As DNA, the CDR3 is TGTGCCAGCAGTGTTTCTAGCAAGGGGAAGAGGGAGACCCAGTACTTC. It codes for CASSVSSKGKRETQYF. The chain combines TRBV2 with TRBJ2-5; D tentatively reads TRBD1 or TRBD2 (5 bases each). The CDR3 totals 16 residues. Trimming cost V 4 bases and J 5 bases, with 20 bases left between them. The germline gives CDR1 SNHLY, CDR2 FYNNEI.

The rearrangement joins TRBV12-5 to TRBJ2-1; TRBD1 matches at 9 bases. CDR1 is LGHNT, CDR2 FRNRAP, per germline. CDR3 length: 16 residues. The trim removed 4 bases at V and 6 bases at J, leaving 10 bases unmatched. The CDR3 DNA follows: TGTGCTAGTGGTTCGGGGGACAGGGTGTCTTTCAATGAGCAGTTCTTC. This codes for CASGSGDRVSFNEQFF.

The chain recombines TRBV29-1 with TRBJ2-3; TRBD1 matches 10 bases. The junction had 10 bases not matched to a gene; V was cut back by 4 bases and J by 0 bases. CDR3 length equals 17 residues. The germline gives CDR1 SQVTM, CDR2 ANQGSEA. Here the CDR3 reads CSVVGGQGRSSTDTQYF. In DNA, the CDR3 is TGCAGCGTTGTCGGGGGACAGGGGCGTTCTAGCACAGATACGCAGTATTTT.

The chain is built from TRBV30 and TRBJ1-6; D ambiguous. In germline, CDR1 is GTSNPN, CDR2 SVGIG (reference sequence). The V end lost 0 bases, the J end lost 4 bases, and 7 bases lay between the germline ends. The CDR3 is 14 amino acids. CDR3 protein: CAWSVESYNSPLHF. The CDR3 nucleotides are TGTGCCTGGAGTGTAGAGTCATATAATTCACCCCTCCACTTT.

The chain combines TRBV7-9 with TRBJ2-7, with D possibly matching TRBD2 (5 bases). Germline CDR1 and CDR2: SEHNR and FQNEAQ (reference sequence). The CDR3 is 16 amino acids. V lost 5 bases and J 7 bases, leaving 24 bases between the germline ends. CDR3 region: CASSPEGPERLREQYF. For the CDR3, the DNA is TGTGCCAGCAGCCCCGAGGGCCCTGAACGCTTGAGAGAGCAGTACTTC.

The V gene is TRBV5-1, the J gene TRBJ2-1; 7 nucleotides match TRBD1. Trimming cost V 6 bases and J 3 bases; bases outside gene matches: 6. Germline loops: CDR1 SGHRS, CDR2 YFSETQ. This CDR3 is built from 14 residues. In DNA, the CDR3 is TGCGCCAGCAAAGAACAGGGGAACTACAATGAGCAGTTCTTC. The encoded protein is CASKEQGNYNEQFF. Complete variable domain (other parts from reference TRBV5-1 and TRBJ2-1): KAGVTQTPRYLIKTRGQQVTLSCSPISGHRSVSWYQQTPGQGLQFLFEYFSETQRNKGNFPGRFSGRQFSNSRSEMNVSTLELGDSALYLCASKEQGNYNEQFFGPGTRLTVL.